Detailed here is one TCR beta chain. Its antigen is undetermined. This record belongs to a study of naive and memory T cell subsets. Regarding the study as a whole: The RNA method is potentially sensitive to activation and differentiation changes.

A UMI-containing oligonucleotide was joined by 3' ligation to the TCR cDNA template. Reverse transcription used DNase-treated unsorted total RNA, aiming for about 1 to 1000 ng. The CDR3 totals 13 residues. Germline V CDR1 and CDR2: DFQATT, SNEGSKA (reference sequence). The V and J ends lost 3 bases and 6 bases, in that order; junction bases with no gene match: 6. Four PCR rounds used nested alpha and beta constant region primers plus the SP2 primer. Blood and skin TCR RNA was reverse transcribed with alpha and beta constant primers. Using its own MiXCR run on the 5' RACE reads, TCRdb lists one record per CDR3 protein. The top ten hold about 9.8% of the sample, which has more than 45,000 distinct CDR3 sequences, 5.5% to 8.5% seen once.

This receptor was taken from a male donor in good health. J is TRBJ1-2 and V is TRBV20-1, with 8 bases identical to TRBD1. Here the CDR3 DNA reads TGCAGTGCTAGTAGGACAGGGAGCGATGGCTACACCTTC. As protein: CSASRTGSDGYTF.